There are a few counts of the clone carrying this TCR beta chain. Antigen: not known. Patients aged 18 to 65 with hyperthyroidism were newly diagnosed, with duration under 2 months. Patients were excluded because of uncontrolled infection, other autoimmune disease, pregnancy or lactation. The CDR3 runs to 16 residues. Trimming at V came to 6 bases and at J to 2 bases, leaving 10 bases not matched to a gene. The data were obtained in a study of T cells in Graves' hyperthyroidism and ophthalmopathy. Study findings and constraints: Most thyroid clonotypes with frequency above 0.001 were detected in blood.

The TCR beta CDR3 regions underwent amplification using RNA transcripts as the source. The HTBI primer set was used in a first-round RT-PCR of the TCR CDR3. Via MiXCR, TCRdb re-called the multiplex PCR reads, giving one row per CDR3 protein. The sample comprises 700,000 or so distinct CDR3 sequences, 16% of which are singletons, and roughly 8% rests with the top ten. This receptor was obtained from a young man with Graves' hyperthyroidism. J is TRBJ2-5 and V is TRBV12-3 or TRBV12-4; 9 bases map to TRBD1. Sequenced sample: blood. The CDR3 sequence: CASSLMGQGGQETQYF. The CDR3, as DNA: TGTGCCAGCAGCCTAATGGGACAGGGTGGTCAAGAGACCCAGTACTTC.